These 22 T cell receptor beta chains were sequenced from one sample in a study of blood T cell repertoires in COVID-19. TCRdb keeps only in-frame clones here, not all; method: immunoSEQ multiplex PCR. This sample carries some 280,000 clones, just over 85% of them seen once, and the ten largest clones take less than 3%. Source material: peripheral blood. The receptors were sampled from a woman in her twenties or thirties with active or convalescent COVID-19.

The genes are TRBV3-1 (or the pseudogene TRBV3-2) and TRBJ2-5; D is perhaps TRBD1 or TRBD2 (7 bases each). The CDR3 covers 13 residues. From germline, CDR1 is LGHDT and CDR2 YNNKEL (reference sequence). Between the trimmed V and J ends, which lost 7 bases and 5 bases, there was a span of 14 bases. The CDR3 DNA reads TGTGCCAGCACCCACAGGGGAGGGGAGACCCAGTACTTC. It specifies CASTHRGGETQYF.

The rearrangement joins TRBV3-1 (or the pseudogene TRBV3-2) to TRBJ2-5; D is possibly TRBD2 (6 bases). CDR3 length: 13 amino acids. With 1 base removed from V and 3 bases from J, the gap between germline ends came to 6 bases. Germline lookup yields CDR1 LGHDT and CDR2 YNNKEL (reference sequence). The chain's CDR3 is CASSQAGEETQYF. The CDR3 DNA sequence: TGTGCCAGCAGCCAAGCGGGAGAAGAGACCCAGTACTTC.

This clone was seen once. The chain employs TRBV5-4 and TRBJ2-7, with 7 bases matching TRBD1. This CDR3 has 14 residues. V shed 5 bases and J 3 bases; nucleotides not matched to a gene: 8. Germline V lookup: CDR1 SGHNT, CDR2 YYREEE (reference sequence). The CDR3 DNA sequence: TGTGCCAGCAGTAAAACAGGGGCTCGCTACGAGCAGTACTTC. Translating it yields CASSKTGARYEQYF.

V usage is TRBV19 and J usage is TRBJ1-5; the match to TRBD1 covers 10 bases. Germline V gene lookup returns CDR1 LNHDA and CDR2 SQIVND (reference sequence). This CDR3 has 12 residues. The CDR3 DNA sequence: TGTGCATCGGGGACAGGGGCTCAGCCCCAGCATTTT. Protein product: CASGTGAQPQHF. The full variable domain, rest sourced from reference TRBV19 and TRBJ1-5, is DGGITQSPKYLFRKEGQNVTLSCEQNLNHDAMYWYRQDPGQGLRLIYYSQIVNDFQKGDIAEGYSVSREKKESFPLTVTSAQKNPTAFYLCASGTGAQPQHFGDGTRLSIL.

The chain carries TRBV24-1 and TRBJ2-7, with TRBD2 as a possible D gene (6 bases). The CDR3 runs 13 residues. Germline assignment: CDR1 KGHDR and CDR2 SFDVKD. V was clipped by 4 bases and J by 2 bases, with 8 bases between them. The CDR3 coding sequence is TGTGCCACCAGTGACCGGACTACCTACGAGCAGTACTTC. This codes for CATSDRTTYEQYF.

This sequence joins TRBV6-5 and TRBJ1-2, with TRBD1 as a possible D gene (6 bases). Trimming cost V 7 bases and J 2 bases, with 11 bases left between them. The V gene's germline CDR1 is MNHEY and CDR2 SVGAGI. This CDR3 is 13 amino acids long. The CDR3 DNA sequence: TGTGCCAGCAAAGGACAGAAAAACTATGGCTACACCTTC. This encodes CASKGQKNYGYTF.

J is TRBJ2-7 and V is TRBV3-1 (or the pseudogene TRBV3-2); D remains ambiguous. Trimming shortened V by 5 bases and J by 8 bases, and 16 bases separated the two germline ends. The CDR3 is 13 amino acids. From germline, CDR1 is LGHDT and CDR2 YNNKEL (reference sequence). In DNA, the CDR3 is TGTGCCAGCAGCTCCCCCGCGGTCCCTAAGCAGTACTTC. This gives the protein CASSSPAVPKQYF.

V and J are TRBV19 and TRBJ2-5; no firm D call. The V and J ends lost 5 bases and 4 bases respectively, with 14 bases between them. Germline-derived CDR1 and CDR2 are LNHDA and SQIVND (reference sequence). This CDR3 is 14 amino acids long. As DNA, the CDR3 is TGTGCCAGTAGTCCCCTAGGCGTGCTAGAGACCCAGTACTTC. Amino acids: CASSPLGVLETQYF.

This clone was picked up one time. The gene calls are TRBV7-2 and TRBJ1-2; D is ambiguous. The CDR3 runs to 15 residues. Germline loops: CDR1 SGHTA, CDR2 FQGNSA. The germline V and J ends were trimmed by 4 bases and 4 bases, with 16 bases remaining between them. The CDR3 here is CASSSPGPGGYGYTF. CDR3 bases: TGTGCCAGCAGCTCGCCCGGACCGGGAGGCTATGGCTACACCTTC.

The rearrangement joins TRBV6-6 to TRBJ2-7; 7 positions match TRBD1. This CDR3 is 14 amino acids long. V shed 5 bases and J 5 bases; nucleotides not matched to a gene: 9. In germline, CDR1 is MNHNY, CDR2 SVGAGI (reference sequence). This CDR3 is CASSTYTGVDEQYF. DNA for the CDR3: TGTGCCAGCAGTACCTACACAGGGGTCGACGAGCAGTACTTC.

CDR3 in amino acids: CATSDPGQGAYGYTF. Written as DNA, the CDR3 is TGTGCCACCAGTGATCCTGGACAGGGGGCTTATGGCTACACCTTC. This chain connects TRBV24-1 to TRBJ1-2, with 11 bases aligning to TRBD1. The CDR3 is 15 residues long. Unmatched junction bases numbered 4, after V lost 3 bases and J lost 5 bases. The germline gives CDR1 KGHDR, CDR2 SFDVKD.

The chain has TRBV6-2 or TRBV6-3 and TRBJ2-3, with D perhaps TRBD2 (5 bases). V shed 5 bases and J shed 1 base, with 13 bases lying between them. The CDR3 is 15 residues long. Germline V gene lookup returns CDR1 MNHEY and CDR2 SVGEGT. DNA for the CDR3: TGTGCCAGCAGTAGGGTTTTGGGAGGCACAGATACGCAGTATTTT. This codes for CASSRVLGGTDTQYF.

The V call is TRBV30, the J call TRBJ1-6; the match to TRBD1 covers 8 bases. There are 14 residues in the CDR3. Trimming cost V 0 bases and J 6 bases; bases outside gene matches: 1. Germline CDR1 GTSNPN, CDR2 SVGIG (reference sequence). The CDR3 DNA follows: TGTGCCTGGAGTGTACAGGGGGTTAATTCACCCCTCCACTTT. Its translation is CAWSVQGVNSPLHF.

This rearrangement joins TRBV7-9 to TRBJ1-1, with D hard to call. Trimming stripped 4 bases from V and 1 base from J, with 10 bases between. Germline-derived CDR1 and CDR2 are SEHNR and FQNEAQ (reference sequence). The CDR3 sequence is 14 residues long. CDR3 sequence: CASSSRMRNTEAFF. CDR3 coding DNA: TGTGCCAGCAGCTCTAGAATGAGGAACACTGAAGCTTTCTTT.

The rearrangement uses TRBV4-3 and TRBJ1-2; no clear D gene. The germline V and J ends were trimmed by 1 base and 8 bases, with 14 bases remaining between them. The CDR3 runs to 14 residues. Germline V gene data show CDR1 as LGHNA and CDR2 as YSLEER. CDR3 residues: CASSQAQVAIGYTF. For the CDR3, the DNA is TGCGCCAGCAGCCAAGCCCAGGTAGCGATCGGCTACACCTTC.

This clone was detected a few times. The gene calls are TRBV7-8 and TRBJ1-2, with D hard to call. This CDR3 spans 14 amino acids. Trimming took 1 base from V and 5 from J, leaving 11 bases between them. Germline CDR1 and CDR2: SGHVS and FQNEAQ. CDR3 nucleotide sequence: TGTGCCAGCAGCTTAGTGGGCAGCTCTTATGGCTACACCTTC. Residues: CASSLVGSSYGYTF.

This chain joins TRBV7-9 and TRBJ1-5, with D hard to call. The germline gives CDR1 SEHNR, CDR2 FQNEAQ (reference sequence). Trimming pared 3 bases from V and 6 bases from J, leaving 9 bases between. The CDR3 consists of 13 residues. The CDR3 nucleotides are TGTGCCAGCAGCTTGGGGAGCGGTCAGCCCCAGCATTTT. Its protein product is CASSLGSGQPQHF.

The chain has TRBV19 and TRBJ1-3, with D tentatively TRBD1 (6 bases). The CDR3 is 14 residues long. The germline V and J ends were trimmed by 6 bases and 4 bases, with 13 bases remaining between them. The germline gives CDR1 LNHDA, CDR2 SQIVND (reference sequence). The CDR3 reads CASRSGAPGNTIYF. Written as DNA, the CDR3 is TGTGCCAGTAGGTCAGGGGCACCCGGAAACACCATATATTTT.

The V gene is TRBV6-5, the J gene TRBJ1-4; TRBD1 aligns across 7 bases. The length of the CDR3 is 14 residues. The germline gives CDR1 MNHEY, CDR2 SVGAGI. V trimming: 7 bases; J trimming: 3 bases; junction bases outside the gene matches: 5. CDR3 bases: TGTGCCAGCATGAGGGACAGAGCTAATGAAAAACTGTTTTTT. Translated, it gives CASMRDRANEKLFF.

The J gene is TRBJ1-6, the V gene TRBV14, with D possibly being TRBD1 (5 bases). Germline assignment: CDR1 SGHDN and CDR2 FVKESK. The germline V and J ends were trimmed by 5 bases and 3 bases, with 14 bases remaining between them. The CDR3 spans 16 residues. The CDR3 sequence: CASSYDVDSYNSPLHF. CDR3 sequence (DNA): TGTGCCAGCAGCTACGATGTCGACAGCTATAATTCACCCCTCCACTTT.

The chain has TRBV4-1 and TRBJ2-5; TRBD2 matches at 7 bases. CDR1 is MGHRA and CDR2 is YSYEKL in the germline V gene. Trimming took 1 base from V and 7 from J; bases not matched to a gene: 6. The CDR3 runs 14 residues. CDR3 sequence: CASSQGLALVTQYF. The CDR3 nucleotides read TGCGCCAGCAGCCAAGGACTAGCTTTAGTGACCCAGTACTTC.

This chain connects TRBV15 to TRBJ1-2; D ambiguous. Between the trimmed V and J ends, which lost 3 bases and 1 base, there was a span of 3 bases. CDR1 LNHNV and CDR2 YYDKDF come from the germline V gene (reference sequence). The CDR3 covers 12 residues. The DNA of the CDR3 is TGTGCCACCAGCAGGAGTAACTATGGCTACACCTTC. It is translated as CATSRSNYGYTF.